This TCR beta chain emerged from a study of cytomegalovirus exposure and HLA in healthy donors. Overall study findings and caveats: In a later analysis, a missense DCLRE1C variant was linked to TCR beta V- and J-gene trimming. Being productive about 90% or about 30% of the time was typical of most TCR beta V segments in an earlier analysis.

This CDR3 has 15 amino acids. The V gene's germline CDR1 is WNHNN and CDR2 SYGVQD (reference sequence). V dropped 3 bases and J dropped 8; count of bases not matched to a gene: 9. 60 Vbeta and 13 Jbeta primers were used in PCR. In the original processing: Later, an analysis found 80 million or so unique TCR beta chains, and approximately 10 million of these were shared. The data were produced by immunoSEQ multiplex PCR, yet TCRdb's version contains in-frame clones alone and is incomplete. V and J calls and clone size are copied from that table; D and trimming were computed from the DNA. Of roughly 170,000 clones in the sample, 84% were seen once. For this clone: Its antigen is still unknown.

The sequenced sample consisted of PBMCs. This TCR was sampled from a girl aged 2-10 years in good health and CMV-seropositive. The chain recombines TRBV10-1 with TRBJ2-2; 7 bases map to TRBD1. CDR3 loop: CASSEIGQAEGELFF. The CDR3 region has the DNA TGCGCCAGCAGTGAAATCGGACAGGCGGAAGGGGAGCTGTTTTTT.